This TCR beta chain was retrieved from a study of blood T cell repertoires in COVID-19. Study context: Spain, Italy and the United States supplied samples that represented acute and convalescent COVID-19. The analysed material was cDNA or gDNA that came from T cells, B-cell-depleted T cells, or PBMCs.

Per the study methods: Nucleated cell number was recorded as an estimate derived from reference gene primer amplification. Libraries were prepared by immunoSEQ multiplex PCR; TCRdb keeps only in-frame clonotypes and omits some of them. V, J and clone size reflect that table, while D and trimming were determined from the DNA. The data contain about 23,000 clones, roughly 94% of them singletons. There are 16 residues in the CDR3. CDR1 is SGDLS, CDR2 YYNGEE, per germline. Trimming cost V 4 bases and J 2 bases, with 17 bases left between them. This clone was detected only once. V usage is TRBV9 and J usage is TRBJ2-3; TRBD1 is a possible D gene (7 bases). The sequencing sample was made of peripheral blood. This TCR derives from a woman between 50 and 59 years old with active COVID-19. The chain's CDR3 is CASSPGGTIYTDTQYF. The CDR3 bases are TGTGCCAGCAGCCCAGGGGGGACAATCTACACAGATACGCAGTATTTT. The variable domain in full, completed from reference TRBV9 and TRBJ2-3, reads DSGVTQTPKHLITATGQRVTLRCSPRSGDLSVYWYQQSLDQGLQFLIQYYNGEERAKGNILERFSAQQFPDLHSELNLSSLELGDSALYFCASSPGGTIYTDTQYFGPGTRLTVL.